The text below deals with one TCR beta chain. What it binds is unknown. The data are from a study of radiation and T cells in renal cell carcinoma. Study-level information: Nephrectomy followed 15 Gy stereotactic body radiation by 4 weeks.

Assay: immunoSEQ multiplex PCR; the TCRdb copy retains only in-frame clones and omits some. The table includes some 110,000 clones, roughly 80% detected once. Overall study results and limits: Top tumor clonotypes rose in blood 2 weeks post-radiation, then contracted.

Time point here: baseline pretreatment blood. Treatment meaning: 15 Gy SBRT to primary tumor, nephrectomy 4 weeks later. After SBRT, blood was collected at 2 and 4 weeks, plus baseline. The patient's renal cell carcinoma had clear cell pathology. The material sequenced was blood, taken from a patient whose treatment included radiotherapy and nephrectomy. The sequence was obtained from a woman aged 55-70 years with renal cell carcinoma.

The CDR3 sequence: CASSVEIQTEKLFF. The CDR3 DNA follows: TGTGCCAGCAGCGTCGAGATACAGACCGAAAAACTGTTTTTT. This sequence joins TRBV9 and TRBJ1-4; D gene unclear. The CDR3 is made up of 14 amino acids. Germline V CDR1 and CDR2: SGDLS, YYNGEE. The V gene lost 2 bases and the J gene lost 8 bases, with 13 bases spanning the gap.